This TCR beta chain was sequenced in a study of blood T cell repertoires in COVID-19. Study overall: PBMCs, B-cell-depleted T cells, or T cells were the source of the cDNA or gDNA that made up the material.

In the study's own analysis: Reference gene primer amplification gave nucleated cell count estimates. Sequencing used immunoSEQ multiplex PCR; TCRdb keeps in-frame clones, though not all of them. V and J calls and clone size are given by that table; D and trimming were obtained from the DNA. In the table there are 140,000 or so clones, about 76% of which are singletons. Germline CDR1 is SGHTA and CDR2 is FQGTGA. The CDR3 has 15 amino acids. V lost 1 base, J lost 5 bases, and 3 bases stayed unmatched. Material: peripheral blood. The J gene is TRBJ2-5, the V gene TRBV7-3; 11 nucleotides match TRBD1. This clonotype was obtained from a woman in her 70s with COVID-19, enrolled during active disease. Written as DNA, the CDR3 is TGTGCCAGCAGCTTAAACGGGGACAGGGGGGAGACCCAGTACTTC. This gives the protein CASSLNGDRGETQYF.